Presented here are 21 T cell receptor beta chains from one specimen sequenced in a study of T-cell reconstitution after alpha-beta-depleted transplantation in children. A TCRbeta library incorporating unique molecular identifiers was prepared. MiXCR, run by TCRdb on the PCR reads, gives a single entry per CDR3 protein. The sample includes over 400,000 distinct CDR3 sequences, under 15% of them seen just once. The specimen was PBMCs from the stem cell graft donor, collected from the stem cell graft. The source of these receptors is a human donor who donated a stem cell graft to a child with combined immunodeficiency.

This clonotype has a handful of counts. V gene TRBV21-1 combines with J gene TRBJ2-7. TRBV21-1 is noted as a pseudogene. This CDR3 spans 8 amino acids. The CDR3 DNA follows: TGTGCCAGCAGAAAAGGGGTCTTC. It is translated as CASRKGVF.

This clonotype was observed at least ten times. The chain employs TRBV10-3 and TRBJ2-7; 8 bases align to TRBD1. CDR3 length equals 13 residues. CDR1 and CDR2 from the germline V gene are ENHRY and SYGVKD. After removal of 10 bases from V and 2 bases from J, the junction contained 7 bases not matched to a gene. Here the CDR3 DNA reads TGTGCCACCTCCCGGGACAGGACCTACGAGCAGTACTTC. Its protein product is CATSRDRTYEQYF.

The CDR3 loop is CASSWDTERTGELFF. Written as DNA, the CDR3 is TGTGCCAGCAGTTGGGACACCGAGAGGACCGGGGAGCTGTTTTTT. This chain joins TRBV5-6 and TRBJ2-2; tentatively, D is TRBD1 (6 bases). V lost 5 bases and J 5 bases, leaving 16 bases between the germline ends. The CDR3 contains 15 residues. Germline CDR1 SGHDT, CDR2 YYEEEE.

Remarks on this clonotype: One junction end does not reproduce the germline sequence, and a read error may be involved. V and J are TRBV5-5 and TRBJ2-7; D gene ambiguous. This CDR3 has 11 amino acids. CDR1 and CDR2 (germline): SGHKS, YYEKEE (reference sequence). The CDR3 is CASSSPLRLGF. The CDR3 coding sequence is TGTGCCAGCAGCTCTCCCTTGCGCCTAGGCTTC.

This chain uses TRBV30 with TRBJ1-1, with D unclear. The V end lost 0 bases, the J end lost 0 bases, and 11 bases lay between the germline ends. Per the germline V gene, CDR1 is GTSNPN and CDR2 is SVGIG (reference sequence). This CDR3 spans 15 amino acids. The CDR3 is CAWSVFSAMNTEAFF. The CDR3 DNA reads as TGTGCCTGGAGTGTTTTTTCGGCTATGAACACTGAAGCTTTCTTT.

The gene calls are TRBV5-1 and TRBJ2-5; D is possibly TRBD2 (6 bases). The CDR3 has 14 amino acids. Germline V gene lookup returns CDR1 SGHRS and CDR2 YFSETQ. V lost 0 bases and J lost 3, with 9 bases in between. The CDR3 reads CASSLGLGEETQYF. DNA for the CDR3: TGCGCCAGCAGCTTGGGACTAGGGGAAGAGACCCAGTACTTC.

The V gene is TRBV5-1, the J gene TRBJ2-1, with D perhaps TRBD1 or TRBD2 (5 bases each). Germline lookup yields CDR1 SGHRS and CDR2 YFSETQ. The CDR3 has 14 amino acids. Trimming cost V 4 bases and J 5 bases, with 13 bases left between them. The CDR3 nucleotides read TGCGCCAGCAGCGCTGGGACGCATAACAATGAGCAGTTCTTC. Translating gives CASSAGTHNNEQFF.

The rearrangement uses TRBV12-3 or TRBV12-4 and TRBJ2-7, with D tentatively TRBD2 (6 bases). The CDR3 contains 14 residues. Trimming took off 6 bases at V and 1 base at J, with 13 bases between the two ends. Here the CDR3 reads CASRMDYLSYEQYF. The CDR3 bases are TGTGCCAGCAGGATGGACTACCTTTCCTACGAGCAGTACTTC.

This clonotype was detected a few times. This chain uses TRBV10-3 with TRBJ2-3; TRBD2 matches at 10 bases. The V segment lost 10 bases and the J segment 2 bases; nucleotides outside the gene matches: 18. Per the germline V gene, CDR1 is ENHRY and CDR2 is SYGVKD. This CDR3 is built from 18 residues. The CDR3 DNA is TGTGCCACCAGAGATCAAATAGGACTAGCGGCCAACACAGATACGCAGTATTTT. Its translation: CATRDQIGLAANTDTQYF.

The chain has TRBV28 and TRBJ2-7; 7 bases are a match to TRBD1. The CDR3 consists of 15 residues. Trimming removed 6 bases from V and 0 bases from J; junction bases left unmatched: 8. Germline V gene data show CDR1 as MDHEN and CDR2 as SYDVKM. The CDR3 coding sequence is TGTGCCAGCAGCAGAAACAGGGGAAGCTCCTACGAGCAGTACTTC. It specifies CASSRNRGSSYEQYF.

This clonotype has a handful of counts. V and J are TRBV12-3 or TRBV12-4 and TRBJ1-6; 7 bases align to TRBD1. The CDR3 contains 16 residues. Trimming removed 1 base from V and 8 bases from J; junction bases left unmatched: 8. The CDR3: CASSLEVGQLDSPLHF. In nucleotides, the CDR3 is TGTGCCAGCAGTTTAGAAGTGGGACAGCTTGATTCACCCCTCCACTTT.

Ten or more counts support this clonotype. The chain uses TRBV7-8 and TRBJ2-7; 7 positions agree with TRBD1. V dropped 7 bases and J dropped 0; count of bases not matched to a gene: 9. The CDR3 loop spans 15 amino acids. The germline gives CDR1 SGHVS, CDR2 FQNEAQ. As DNA, the CDR3 is TGTGCCAGCACCTGGCGCCGGGACAGCTCCTACGAGCAGTACTTC. Translating gives CASTWRRDSSYEQYF.

This clonotype was counted only a few times. The gene calls are TRBV10-3 and TRBJ2-3, with 7 bases lining up with TRBD1. Germline V gene lookup returns CDR1 ENHRY and CDR2 SYGVKD. Trimming cost V 9 bases and J 2 bases; bases outside gene matches: 5. The CDR3 covers 13 residues. This CDR3 reads CAIGTETTDTQYF. The CDR3 DNA reads as TGTGCCATTGGGACAGAGACCACAGATACGCAGTATTTT.

In this sample, this clonotype turned up many times. V usage is TRBV24-1 and J usage is TRBJ2-5, with D possibly TRBD1 on 5 matching bases. Germline values: CDR1 KGHDR, CDR2 SFDVKD. The CDR3 is made up of 17 amino acids. The ends were cut back, 5 bases at V and 5 bases at J, with 23 bases in the middle. The CDR3 DNA reads TGTGCCACCAGTGCATACCTTTCTGGGGCAGGGCGCGAGACCCAGTACTTC. Its protein is CATSAYLSGAGRETQYF.

This clonotype occurred a few times. This rearrangement joins TRBV18 to TRBJ1-5, with D maybe TRBD1 (5 bases). V was clipped by 8 bases and J by 4 bases, with 15 bases between them. The CDR3 covers 14 residues. Germline loops: CDR1 KGHSH, CDR2 LQKENI. CDR3 loop: CASATGRLNQPQHF. CDR3 bases: TGTGCCAGCGCCACAGGTCGGCTAAATCAGCCCCAGCATTTT.

This clonotype was counted at least ten times. This chain joins TRBV12-3 or TRBV12-4 and TRBJ1-1; D gene uncertain. There are 12 residues in the CDR3. Trimming pared 5 bases from V and 4 bases from J, leaving 8 bases between. The CDR3 here is CASSLSSTEAFF. The DNA for the CDR3 is TGTGCCAGCAGTCTTAGTTCCACTGAAGCTTTCTTT.

The genes are TRBV3-1 and TRBJ2-7; D is undetermined. Trimming shortened V by 6 bases and J by 2 bases, and 11 bases separated the two germline ends. Germline V gene lookup returns CDR1 LGHDT and CDR2 YNNKEL (reference sequence). The CDR3 is 13 amino acids. CDR3 in DNA: TGTGCCAGCAGTTGGGGTTTTACCTACGAGCAGTACTTC. As protein: CASSWGFTYEQYF.

This clonotype was counted between two and nine times. The V call is TRBV28, the J call TRBJ2-4, with D perhaps TRBD1 or TRBD2 (6 bases each). The V end was cut by 6 bases, the J end by 7 bases, with 16 bases between. The germline V gene has CDR1 MDHEN and CDR2 SYDVKM. The CDR3 has 14 residues. DNA of the CDR3: TGTGCCAGCAGGGGGGGCGTAAAGTATAACATTCAGTACTTC. Translating it yields CASRGGVKYNIQYF.

The sample holds one count of this clonotype. The chain carries TRBV5-5 and TRBJ2-5; 7 bases are a match to TRBD1. Trimming removed 4 bases from V and 1 base from J; junction bases left unmatched: 10. The CDR3 spans 16 residues. Germline V lookup: CDR1 SGHKS, CDR2 YYEKEE (reference sequence). The CDR3 DNA reads as TGTGCCAGCAGCGGGAGACAGGGAATCGGCCAAGAGACCCAGTACTTC. Residues: CASSGRQGIGQETQYF.

This clonotype occurred a few times. The V and J genes are TRBV9 and TRBJ2-1; 9 positions agree with TRBD2. Losses at the gene ends were 4 bases for V and 3 bases for J; bases not matched to a gene: 8. This CDR3 has 16 amino acids. Germline V gene lookup returns CDR1 SGDLS and CDR2 YYNGEE. The CDR3 DNA is TGTGCCAGCAGCATGCAGCGGGAGGTCATCTACAATGAGCAGTTCTTC. Protein sequence: CASSMQREVIYNEQFF.

This clonotype has a handful of counts. The chain combines TRBV9 with TRBJ1-3; no clear D gene. CDR1 and CDR2 from the germline V gene are SGDLS and YYNGEE. V was trimmed by 3 bases and J by 0 bases, leaving 4 bases between them. The CDR3 length is 13 residues. The CDR3 reads CASSANSGNTIYF. The DNA of the CDR3 is TGTGCCAGCAGCGCAAACTCTGGAAACACCATATATTTT.